These T cell receptor beta chains were read from a single sample in a study of T-cell memory formation after mild COVID-19. Via MiXCR, TCRdb re-called the 5' RACE reads, giving one row per CDR3 protein. The table has 250,000 to 350,000 distinct CDR3 sequences, roughly a fifth seen once; the top ten hold around a fifth. The material sequenced was PBMCs or a T cell subset sorted from them (not recorded which). Source of these receptors: a man aged 18 to 35 who had mild COVID-19 (a few samples of this study predate the infection). Cell type and time point are not known. Both conserved end residues are part of each CDR3. The order of the fields is V gene, D gene, clone size, J gene, CDR3 DNA, CDR3 protein. D genes are given only for firm matches. The size field is filled for only some rows; it gives once, few, many or a size class.

>TRBV7-8|.|few|TRBJ1-1
TGTGCCAGCAGCTCCAGGGTGGTGACTCCGGTCTTT
CASSSRVVTPVF
>TRBV4-2|.|.|TRBJ2-2
TGTGCCAGCAGCCAGATCGACCGGCCCGGGGAGCTGTTTTTT
CASSQIDRPGELFF
>TRBV2|.|few|TRBJ1-3
TGTGCCAGCAAGTCCGACTCTGGAAACACCATATATTTT
CASKSDSGNTIYF
>TRBV5-5|TRBD1|few|TRBJ2-2
TGTGCCAGCAGCCCATCTTGGGGACAGGGGACCGGGGAGCTGTTTTTT
CASSPSWGQGTGELFF
>TRBV7-2|.|.|TRBJ1-2
TGTGCCAGCTTCAGGGGTACCTATGGCTACACCTTC
CASFRGTYGYTF
>TRBV27|.|many|TRBJ2-2
TGTGCCAGCAGTTTATCAAACGGCGGGGAGCTGTTTTTT
CASSLSNGGELFF
>TRBV7-9|TRBD1|.|TRBJ1-4
TGTGCCAGCAGCCCTGGGACAGGGGCTAATGAAAAACTGTTTTTT
CASSPGTGANEKLFF
>TRBV5-4|.|.|TRBJ2-3
TGTGCCAGCAGCTGGGGACTGGCAATAGATACGCAGTATTTT
CASSWGLAIDTQYF
>TRBV7-3|.|many|TRBJ1-1
TGTGCCAGCAGCCCCAGGGGTCCCACTGAAGCTTTCTTT
CASSPRGPTEAFF
>TRBV7-9|.|few|TRBJ1-2
TGTGCCAGCAGCCCGGACGGCAACTATGGCTACACCTTC
CASSPDGNYGYTF
>TRBV7-2|TRBD1|.|TRBJ1-1
TGTGCCAGCAGCATGAAACAGGGGATGGAAGCTTTCTTT
CASSMKQGMEAFF
>TRBV29-1|.|.|TRBJ2-6
TGCAGCGCCAGGGGTAATGGGGCCAACGTCCTGACTTTC
CSARGNGANVLTF
>TRBV6-5|.|few|TRBJ2-1
TGTGCCTCTCACCGGAGGGACAGAGACAATGAGCAGTTCTTC
CASHRRDRDNEQFF
>TRBV30|TRBD1|few|TRBJ2-7
TGTGCCTGCAAAGTTTTGGACAGGTTTGGCGACGAGCAGTACTTC
CACKVLDRFGDEQYF
>TRBV9|.|many|TRBJ2-4
TGTGCCAGCAGCGCAGGGGTTTTAGCCAAAAACATTCAGTACTTC
CASSAGVLAKNIQYF
>TRBV7-2|.|many|TRBJ2-1
TGTGCCAGCAGCACGGTTGGGGATCCGACCATGAATGAGCAGTTCTTC
CASSTVGDPTMNEQFF
>TRBV7-7|.|few|TRBJ2-5
TGTGCTAGCAGCTCGTCTACTGTCGGGGAGACCCAGTACTTC
CASSSSTVGETQYF
>TRBV14|.|.|TRBJ1-1
TGTGCCAGCAGCCAGGGCCCTGTGGACAGATACTACACTGAAGCTTTCTTT
CASSQGPVDRYYTEAFF
>TRBV2|.|many|TRBJ2-5
TGTGCCAGCGGACAGGGCCAGACTAGCGAAGAGACCCAGTACTTC
CASGQGQTSEETQYF
>TRBV5-1|.|few|TRBJ2-5
TGCGCCAGCAGCTTGCAGGATAGAGAGACCCAGTACTTC
CASSLQDRETQYF
>TRBV6-6|.|.|TRBJ2-7
TGTGCCAGCAGTTACTCGCCCGAGACCAACTACGAGCAGTACTTC
CASSYSPETNYEQYF
>TRBV11-2|.|many|TRBJ1-5
TGTGCCAGCAGCTTAGGGGTCGGCGGGAGCAATCAGCCCCAGCATTTT
CASSLGVGGSNQPQHF
>TRBV7-2|.|few|TRBJ1-1
TGTGCCAGCAGCTCCCTGACAGGGAACACTGAAGCTTTCTTT
CASSSLTGNTEAFF
>TRBV6-1|.|few|TRBJ1-5
TGTGCCAGCACCCCGGGAAGTAGCTATAGCAATCAGCCCCAGCATTTT
CASTPGSSYSNQPQHF
>TRBV7-9|TRBD1|few|TRBJ1-6
TGTGCCAGCAGGTTTACCGGGACAGGGGGGAATTCACCCCTCCACTTT
CASRFTGTGGNSPLHF
>TRBV12-3/TRBV12-4|.|few|TRBJ1-2
TGTGCCAGCAGTTTAGCGCTGAAAATTAACTATGGCTACACCTTC
CASSLALKINYGYTF
>TRBV6-2/TRBV6-3|.|few|TRBJ2-4
TGTGCCAGCAGTTACTCCCCCGGGACGAAAACGTACTTC
CASSYSPGTKTYF
>TRBV6-5|.|few|TRBJ1-2
TGTGCCATCGGGACCTCCGTGGACTATGGCTACACCTTC
CAIGTSVDYGYTF
>TRBV23-1|.|few|TRBJ2-4
TGCGCCAGCATTCCCGGACGGAACCTAGCCAAAAACATTCAGTACTTC
CASIPGRNLAKNIQYF
>TRBV11-1|.|few|TRBJ2-2
TGTGCCAGCAGCCTTGAGCTCGCCAGGCCTACCGGGGAGCTGTTTTTT
CASSLELARPTGELFF
>TRBV2|TRBD1|few|TRBJ1-6
TGTGCCAGCAGCGCTACCCGTGACAGGGGCAATTCACCCCTCCACTTT
CASSATRDRGNSPLHF
>TRBV7-2|TRBD2|few|TRBJ2-2
TGTGCCAGCACCCGACTAGCGGGGAGCACCGGGGAGCTGTTTTTT
CASTRLAGSTGELFF
>TRBV7-2|TRBD2|.|TRBJ2-3
TGTGCCAGCAGCCGGCAAACTAGCGGGGTTGTAGATACGCAGTATTTT
CASSRQTSGVVDTQYF
>TRBV20-1|TRBD2|once|TRBJ2-2
TGCAGTGCTAGAGATGTCTGGACTAGCGGGGGGACCGGGGAGCTGTTTTTT
CSARDVWTSGGTGELFF
>TRBV24-1|TRBD1|.|TRBJ2-2
TGTGCCACCAGTGATTTGCAGGGGGCGGACACCGGGGAGCTGTTTTTT
CATSDLQGADTGELFF
>TRBV7-2|TRBD1|few|TRBJ2-5
TGTGCCAGCAGCTTTAAGACAGGGGTAGAGACCCAGTACTTC
CASSFKTGVETQYF
>TRBV5-1|.|few|TRBJ1-3
TGCGCCAGCAGCGGAGGGACCTCTGGAAACACCATATATTTT
CASSGGTSGNTIYF
>TRBV7-3|TRBD1|few|TRBJ2-3
TGTGCCAGCAGCTTAATGACAGGGTTATCAGATACGCAGTATTTT
CASSLMTGLSDTQYF
>TRBV10-3|TRBD1|.|TRBJ1-1
TGTGCCACCACATCGGGACAGTTCACTGAAGCTTTCTTT
CATTSGQFTEAFF
>TRBV27|.|once|TRBJ2-5
TGTGCCAGCAGTATCACTCGGGGGCTTTCGGAGACCCAGTACTTC
CASSITRGLSETQYF
>TRBV6-2/TRBV6-3|TRBD2|.|TRBJ2-3
TGTGCCAGCACAGCGGGGCGGGATACGCAGTATTTT
CASTAGRDTQYF
>TRBV4-2|.|few|TRBJ2-3
TGTGCCAGCAGCCTCGGAACTGCGGAAGATACGCAGTATTTT
CASSLGTAEDTQYF
>TRBV5-1|TRBD1|.|TRBJ1-2
TGCGCCAGCAGCTTGGGGACAGGCCTCTATGGCTACACCTTC
CASSLGTGLYGYTF
>TRBV7-9|.|few|TRBJ2-4
TGTGCCAGCAGGGGGGCGGACATTCAGTACTTC
CASRGADIQYF
>TRBV5-1|.|few|TRBJ2-5
TGCGCCAGCAGCCGGGCCGGGACGTCACTTCAAGAGACCCAGTACTTC
CASSRAGTSLQETQYF
>TRBV5-6|TRBD1|many|TRBJ2-2
TGTGCCAGCAGCTTGGAGGGGGCAGTCACCGGGGAGCTGTTTTTT
CASSLEGAVTGELFF
>TRBV20-1|TRBD1|few|TRBJ1-2
TGCAGTGCTTCCGGGACAGAGATCTCTAACTATGGCTACACCTTC
CSASGTEISNYGYTF
>TRBV3-1|TRBD2|.|TRBJ2-1
TGTGCCAGCAGCCTGAGGCCCTTTGACAGCGGGAGGATCTTAAGCTCCTACAATGAGCAGTTCTTC
CASSLRPFDSGRILSSYNEQFF
>TRBV4-1|.|.|TRBJ1-4
TGCGCCAGCAGCCAAGAGGGGGGCCTCGGGGGTGAAAAACTGTTTTTT
CASSQEGGLGGEKLFF
>TRBV6-2/TRBV6-3|.|few|TRBJ2-7
TGTGCCAGCAGTTCGTCAGGGTACTACGAGCAGTACTTC
CASSSSGYYEQYF
>TRBV9|.|.|TRBJ1-6
TGTGCCAGCAGCGTAGACGGCAAGAATTCACCCCTCCACTTT
CASSVDGKNSPLHF
>TRBV5-1|.|.|TRBJ1-2
TGCGCCAGCAGCTTGAGAGGCAGGGACGATGGCTACACCTTC
CASSLRGRDDGYTF
>TRBV19|.|.|TRBJ2-2
TGTGCCAGTAGTATTTTTTCCGGGGAGCTGTTTTTT
CASSIFSGELFF
>TRBV5-1|.|.|TRBJ2-1
TGCGCCAGCAGCATCGAGGGAGGGGGGGTTACCTACAATGAGCAGTTCTTC
CASSIEGGGVTYNEQFF
>TRBV4-3|TRBD2|.|TRBJ2-1
TGCGCCAGCAGCCAAGATTCTCGCGGGGGGCCGGGTGAGCAGTTCTTC
CASSQDSRGGPGEQFF